This T cell receptor beta chain was found in a study of CD8 T cells in Susac syndrome. About the study: Each patient with Susac syndrome, at the time of blood draw, was therapy-naive, on corticosteroids, or on intravenous immunoglobulin alone.

RNA, at about 0.45 to 1 ug, was reverse transcribed with random hexamers. TCRdb called the immunoSEQ multiplex PCR reads again in MiXCR, with one record for every CDR3 protein. The sample lists approximately 190,000 distinct CDR3 sequences; almost 96% were seen once. Peripheral blood CD8+ and CD4+ T cells were profiled by TCR beta sequencing. The V gene's germline CDR1 is KGHDR and CDR2 SFDVKD. This CDR3 has 12 residues. Deletions cut 5 bases from V and 1 base from J, with 3 bases between. This TCR was recovered from a human donor with Susac syndrome. Material for sequencing was CD4+ T cells from PBMCs. The chain carries TRBV24-1 and TRBJ2-3, with unresolved D. CDR3 coding DNA: TGTGCCACCAGTGGGGGCACAGATACGCAGTATTTT. Amino acids: CATSGGTDTQYF.